The next 9 T cell receptor beta chains were all read from a single sample in a study of CD8 T cells in Susac syndrome. When the RNA was reverse transcribed, random hexamers were used with an input of roughly 0.5 to 1 ug. MiXCR, run by TCRdb on the immunoSEQ multiplex PCR reads, gives a single entry per CDR3 protein. This sample yields 75,000 to 95,000 distinct CDR3 sequences, of which 85% to 95% are seen a single time; approximately 0.48% belongs to the top ten. Specimen: CD8+ T cells from PBMCs. These receptors all stem from a human donor with Susac syndrome.

This chain uses TRBV4-2 with TRBJ2-4; 8 nucleotides line up with TRBD2. Germline V gene sequence: CDR1 LGHNA, CDR2 YNFKEQ. CDR3 size: 19 residues. V lost 1 base to trimming and J lost 1 base; unmatched junction nucleotides: 12. Here the CDR3 reads CASSQVLLAGPGAKNIQYF. The DNA for the CDR3 is TGTGCCAGCAGCCAAGTCCTTCTAGCGGGCCCGGGGGCCAAAAACATTCAGTACTTC.

This rearrangement joins TRBV20-1 to TRBJ2-1, with 13 bases aligning to TRBD2. The CDR3 has 16 residues. Trimming at V came to 2 bases and at J to 7 bases, leaving 8 bases not matched to a gene. Germline-derived CDR1 and CDR2 are DFQATT and SNEGSKA (reference sequence). CDR3 residues: CSARPRTSGSWNEQFF. In DNA form, the CDR3 reads TGCAGTGCTAGACCTCGGACTAGCGGGAGTTGGAATGAGCAGTTCTTC.

This chain links TRBV6-5 with TRBJ1-1; a weak D match, TRBD1 (6 bases). The CDR3 length is 14 residues. Trimming removed 2 bases at V and 1 base at J, with 8 bases between. In germline, CDR1 is MNHEY, CDR2 SVGAGI. This CDR3 is CASSYAGANTEAFF. The DNA of the CDR3 is TGTGCCAGCAGTTACGCAGGGGCGAACACTGAAGCTTTCTTT.

This rearrangement joins TRBV29-1 to TRBJ2-7; D may be TRBD2 (6 bases). The CDR3 has 13 amino acids. V lost 5 bases, J lost 2 bases, and 13 bases lay in between. The germline V gene has CDR1 SQVTM and CDR2 ANQGSEA. CDR3 amino acids: CSVIGRGAYEQYF. CDR3 DNA: TGCAGCGTTATCGGGCGGGGCGCCTACGAGCAGTACTTC.

The chain combines TRBV27 with TRBJ2-3; 16 bases map to TRBD2. CDR1 and CDR2 (germline): MNHEY, SMNVEV (reference sequence). The CDR3 contains 20 residues. The J segment lost 5 bases and the V segment lost 6 bases, leaving 17 bases of the junction unmatched. CDR3 in amino acids: CASSPDLQGLAGGPEDTQYF. The CDR3 DNA follows: TGTGCCAGCAGCCCCGACCTCCAGGGACTAGCGGGAGGGCCCGAAGATACGCAGTATTTT.

The chain joins TRBV5-5 to TRBJ2-7; no definite D call. Germline V gene data show CDR1 as SGHKS and CDR2 as YYEKEE (reference sequence). Trimming pared 6 bases from V and 0 bases from J, leaving 4 bases between. This CDR3 spans 11 amino acids. DNA for the CDR3: TGTGCCAGCAAGGACTCCTACGAGCAGTACTTC. It translates to CASKDSYEQYF.

This clonotype appeared once. The chain carries TRBV20-1 and TRBJ2-1; 10 bases agree with TRBD2. With V trimmed by 1 base and J by 7 bases, 4 bases remained unmatched. Germline V gives CDR1 DFQATT, CDR2 SNEGSKA (reference sequence). The CDR3 contains 14 residues. The CDR3 sequence is CSARAGLAKNEQFF. The CDR3 DNA sequence: TGCAGTGCTAGAGCGGGACTAGCGAAGAATGAGCAGTTCTTC.

The chain has TRBV19 and TRBJ2-1, with 9 positions matching TRBD2. The V and J ends lost 9 bases and 6 bases, in that order; junction bases with no gene match: 9. The CDR3 has 14 amino acids. Germline CDR1 reads LNHDA; CDR2 reads SQIVND (reference sequence). The CDR3 DNA reads as TGTGCCAGCTGCCCTAGCGGGATTATCAATGAGCAGTTCTTC. Translated, it gives CASCPSGIINEQFF.

The CDR3 sequence: CASSLDRTGVADTQYF. In DNA form, the CDR3 reads TGTGCCAGCAGCCTGGATCGGACAGGGGTGGCAGATACGCAGTATTTT. The rearrangement uses TRBV5-6 and TRBJ2-3; TRBD1 aligns across 9 bases. The germline CDR1 and CDR2 sequences are SGHDT and YYEEEE. The CDR3 is made up of 16 amino acids. The J segment lost 4 bases and the V segment lost 4 bases, leaving 10 bases of the junction unmatched.